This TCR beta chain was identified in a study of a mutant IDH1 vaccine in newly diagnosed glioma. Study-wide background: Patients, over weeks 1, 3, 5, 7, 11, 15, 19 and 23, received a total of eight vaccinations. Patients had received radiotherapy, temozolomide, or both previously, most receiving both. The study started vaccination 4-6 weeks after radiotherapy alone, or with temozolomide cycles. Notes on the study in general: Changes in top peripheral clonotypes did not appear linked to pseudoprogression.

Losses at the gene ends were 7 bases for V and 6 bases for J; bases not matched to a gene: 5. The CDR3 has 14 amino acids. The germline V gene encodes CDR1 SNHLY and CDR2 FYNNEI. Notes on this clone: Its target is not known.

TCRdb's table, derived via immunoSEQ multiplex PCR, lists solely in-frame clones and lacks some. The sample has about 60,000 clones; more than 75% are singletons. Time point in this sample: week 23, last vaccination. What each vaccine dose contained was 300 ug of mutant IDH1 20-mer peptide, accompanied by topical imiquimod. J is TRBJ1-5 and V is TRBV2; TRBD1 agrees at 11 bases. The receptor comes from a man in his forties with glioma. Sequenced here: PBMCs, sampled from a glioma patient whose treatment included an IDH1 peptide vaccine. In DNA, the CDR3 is TGTGCCAGCACTGGACAGGGGGCTAGTCAGCCCCAGCATTTT. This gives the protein CASTGQGASQPQHF.